This TCR beta chain is drawn from a study of T cell clonality in common variable immunodeficiency (dated by TCRdb to between 2015 and 2016). The study at large found these results: Fewer TCRbeta clones were shared among CVID subjects than among healthy controls (p < 0.0001). Compared with healthy controls, CVID subjects showed increased TCRbeta clonality (t-test p = 0.018), a feature most characteristic of about a third of subjects. Correlations of repertoire features with clinical complications were constrained by heterogeneity among patients within the CVID cohort. CVID TCRbeta sequences reportedly showed fewer deletions and N-nucleotide insertions and lacked highly modified clones with 13 or more V deletions. It was noted by the authors that sequencing of the repertoires of T cell subpopulations would be needed to clarify the cause of the increased clonality in CVID. Despite equal DNA input, controls averaged about 79,000 unique sequences per sample versus around 30,000 in CVID samples.

Equivalent amounts of genomic DNA from CVID and control samples were used as sequencing input. For every sample, a 60 bp segment covering the rearranged TCRbeta CDR3 region was amplified and then sequenced. The immunoSEQ assay, a bias-corrected multiplex PCR with high-throughput sequencing, was employed for TCRbeta amplification. As for how the authors treated the data: Every unique nucleotide sequence was considered a clone and was annotated with V, D and J genes, copy number and frequency. Sequences were labeled productive if in frame, and non-productive if out of frame or containing stop codons. As previously described, Shannon's entropy was used to calculate clonality. Mean CDR3 Kyte-Doolittle hydropathy was derived from the predicted amino acid sequences of productive clones. Scaled V gene usage was hierarchically clustered using Manhattan distance and complete linkage with the R hclust function. To assess clone sharing by CDR3 amino acid sequence, 12 repertoires per group were resampled over 100 rounds. The repertoires were searched for about 70 published EBV-specific TCRbeta sequences and almost 250 published CMV-specific TCRbeta sequences. A couple of CVID samples yielding fewer than 10,000 sequences were excluded from analysis, leaving 42 CVID repertoires. TCRdb re-hosts the immuneACCESS table, in-frame sequences only. Its copies lack some clones; in the studies checked, an unresolved V gene accounts for under half of them, and the cause for the rest is not known. The DNA was the basis for D and trimming; V, J and clone size are from that table. Across this sample, roughly 57,000 clones were tabulated and none appeared just once. 0.83% of the sample goes to the ten largest clones.

Most of the CVID patients and most of the healthy controls were of Caucasian heritage. From each donor, roughly 5 to 8.5 ml of heparinized peripheral whole blood was collected. Genomic DNA from adults with common variable immune deficiency (CVID) and from healthy adult controls was used to sequence TCRbeta CDR3 repertoires. A total of some 22 healthy adult volunteers (approximately 12 female and 10 or so male; age range about 20 to 70 years, mean age around 32) were included in the control group. Diluted blood was density-centrifuged over Hypaque 1077 or Ficoll-Paque to isolate peripheral blood mononuclear cells. Unsorted mononuclear cells served as the source of genomic DNA, which was extracted either by Qiagen column purification or by a centrifugation-based method. In the germline V gene, CDR1 corresponds to SGHTA and CDR2 to FQGNSA. Spanning cysteine to phenylalanine, the CDR3 consists of 16 amino acids. Of the CDR3's DNA, 39 bases were read; they are in frame from base 1. V loses 0 bases of germline sequence and J loses 8 bases, and the interval between the two ends is 14 bases.

This clone has ten or more counts. Its antigen is unknown. The read falls 3 residues short of the CDR3 end, and the missing part is taken from the germline J gene. This receptor was identified in a person aged 18 to 75 in good health. Material: peripheral blood mononuclear cells. Recombination connected TRBV7-2 to TRBJ1-6; tentative D gene TRBD1, with 6 bases matching. The CDR3 is CASSLARGGSDSPLHF. The CDR3 DNA, read in part, is TGTGCCAGCAGCTTAGCGAGGGGGGGGTCGGATTCACCC.